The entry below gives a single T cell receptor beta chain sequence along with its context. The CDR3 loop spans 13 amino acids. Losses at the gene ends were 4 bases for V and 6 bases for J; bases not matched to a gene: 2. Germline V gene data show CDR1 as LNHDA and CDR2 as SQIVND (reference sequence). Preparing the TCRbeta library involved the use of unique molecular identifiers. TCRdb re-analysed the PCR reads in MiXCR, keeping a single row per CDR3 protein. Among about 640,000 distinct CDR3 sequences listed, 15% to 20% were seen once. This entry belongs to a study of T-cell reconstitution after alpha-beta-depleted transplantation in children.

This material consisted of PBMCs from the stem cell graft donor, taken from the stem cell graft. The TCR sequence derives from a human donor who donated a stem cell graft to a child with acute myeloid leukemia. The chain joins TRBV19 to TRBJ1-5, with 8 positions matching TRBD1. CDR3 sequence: CASSRQGFQPQHF. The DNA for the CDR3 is TGTGCCAGTAGTAGACAGGGGTTTCAGCCCCAGCATTTT.